This T cell receptor beta chain stems from a study of response to subunit inactivated influenza vaccine. As concerns this clonotype: Its matching antigen is unknown.

Study outcomes and limitations: Only a handful of new T cells, the authors suggested, are recruited with each seasonal influenza vaccination.

TCRdb independently ran MiXCR on the RT-PCR reads; one entry per CDR3 protein. The data contain approximately 520,000 distinct CDR3 sequences, approximately 16% of them singletons. This TCR was recovered from a man between 50 and 70 years old who received an inactivated influenza vaccine. The specimen was CD4+ T cells sorted from PBMCs, collected roughly 24 months after vaccination.

CDR3 in DNA: TGTGCCAGCCGCAGGGGGGTGGACTATGGCTACACCTTC. This sequence encodes CASRRGVDYGYTF. The chain has TRBV5-5 and TRBJ1-2; 7 bases are a match to TRBD1. Per germline, CDR1 SGHKS and CDR2 YYEKEE (reference sequence). Trimming took 7 bases from V and 3 from J; bases not matched to a gene: 6. The CDR3 runs 13 residues.